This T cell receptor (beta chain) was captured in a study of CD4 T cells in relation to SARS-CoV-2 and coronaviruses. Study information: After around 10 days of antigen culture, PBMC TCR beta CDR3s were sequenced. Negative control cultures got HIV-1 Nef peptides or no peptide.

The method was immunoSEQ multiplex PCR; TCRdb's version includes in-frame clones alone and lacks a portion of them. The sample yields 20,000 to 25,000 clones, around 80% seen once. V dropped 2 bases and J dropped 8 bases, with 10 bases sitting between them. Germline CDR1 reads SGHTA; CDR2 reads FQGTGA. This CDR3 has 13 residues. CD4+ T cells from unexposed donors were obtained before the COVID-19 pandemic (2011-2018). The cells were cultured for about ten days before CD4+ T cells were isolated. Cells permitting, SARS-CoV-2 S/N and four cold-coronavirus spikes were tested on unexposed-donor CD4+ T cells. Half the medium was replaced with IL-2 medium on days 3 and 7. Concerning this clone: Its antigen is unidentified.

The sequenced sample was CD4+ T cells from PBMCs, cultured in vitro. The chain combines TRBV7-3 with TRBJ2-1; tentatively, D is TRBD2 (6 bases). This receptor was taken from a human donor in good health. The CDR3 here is CASSLGGGYEQFF. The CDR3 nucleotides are TGTGCCAGCAGCTTAGGGGGAGGCTATGAGCAGTTCTTC.